These T cell receptor beta chains were read from a single sample in a study of cytomegalovirus exposure and HLA in healthy donors. Assay used: immunoSEQ multiplex PCR; TCRdb lists only in-frame clones, some missing. This table holds around 99,000 clones, less than 80% found once. Sequenced: PBMCs. The receptors here all came from a woman in her fifties or sixties in good health and CMV-seropositive. The CDR3 runs from the conserved cysteine through the conserved F or W.

TRBV6-5,CASGSGWEEKLFF
TRBV27,CASRTRGHHEQYF
TRBV12-5,CASGWVGVGRLTTDTQYF
TRBV5-4,CASSNGQFLYEQYF
TRBV10-3,CAIRAQGNTEAFF
TRBV7-8,CASSLRLAGADTQYF
TRBV7-2,CASSLYGGGTDTQYF
TRBV7-8,CASSPRMGGDTEAFF
TRBV4-3,CASSQDAAGRRGYTF
TRBV6-5,CASGTRGVEETQYF
TRBV1,CTSSQEPDKYGNQPQHF
TRBV6-5,CVSSYRDRGGEQYF
TRBV2,CASSPGQGGWNEQFF
TRBV11-2,CASSLLAGGGDEQFF
TRBV7-9,CASSARTSGRRGTDTQYF
TRBV7-5,CARRKEDTQYF
TRBV7-2,CASSSSTGINYEQYF